The following is a T cell receptor (beta chain) sequence with its context. The antigen remains unidentified. Cryopreserved PBMCs were the source of around 2 micrograms of genomic DNA, which went to TCR beta libraries. These data come from a study of cytotoxic CD8 clonotypes in ibrutinib-treated CLL. Study findings and constraints: A difference in sampling times existed between sustained-remission and progressing patients. Once treatment began, public clonotypes, which were uncommon, contracted or stayed stable. Clonality grew at ibrutinib response; at progression, it decreased back toward baseline.

V lost 9 bases and J lost 2; bases outside the gene matches: 12. Germline V lookup: CDR1 SGHRS, CDR2 YFSETQ. The CDR3 runs to 15 residues. Repertoires were generated with immunoSEQ multiplex PCR, while TCRdb's copy carries only in-frame clones and drops some. The sample lists tens of thousands of clones; 55% to 70% were seen once. This rearrangement joins TRBV5-1 to TRBJ2-7; 9 bases are a match to TRBD1. The sequence derives from a human donor with chronic lymphocytic leukemia. Specimen: PBMCs, collected after 24 months of ibrutinib treatment. The CDR3 loop reads CANLARDRAPYEQYF. DNA of the CDR3: TGCGCCAACTTGGCCCGGGACAGGGCTCCCTACGAGCAGTACTTC. Full variable domain (rest looked up from reference TRBV5-1 and TRBJ2-7): KAGVTQTPRYLIKTRGQQVTLSCSPISGHRSVSWYQQTPGQGLQFLFEYFSETQRNKGNFPGRFSGRQFSNSRSEMNVSTLELGDSALYLCANLARDRAPYEQYFGPGTRLTVT.